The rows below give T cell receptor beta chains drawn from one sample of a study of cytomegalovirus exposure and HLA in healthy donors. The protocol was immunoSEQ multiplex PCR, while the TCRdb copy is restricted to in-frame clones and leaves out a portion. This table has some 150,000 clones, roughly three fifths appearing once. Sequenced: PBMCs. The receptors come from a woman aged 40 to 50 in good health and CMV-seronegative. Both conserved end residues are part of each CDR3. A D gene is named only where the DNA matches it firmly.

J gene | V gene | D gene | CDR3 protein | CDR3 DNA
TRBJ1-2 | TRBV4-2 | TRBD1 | CASSHRGQGEANYGYTF | TGTGCCAGCAGCCACAGGGGACAGGGAGAAGCTAACTATGGCTACACCTTC
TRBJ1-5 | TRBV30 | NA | CAWKPGASNQPQHF | TGTGCCTGGAAACCAGGGGCTAGCAATCAGCCCCAGCATTTT
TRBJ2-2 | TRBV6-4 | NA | CASSVQGSGELFF | TGTGCCAGCAGTGTACAGGGCTCGGGGGAGCTGTTTTTT
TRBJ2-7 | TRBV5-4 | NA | CASSKMTDGAYEQYF | TGTGCCAGCAGCAAGATGACCGACGGGGCCTACGAGCAGTACTTC
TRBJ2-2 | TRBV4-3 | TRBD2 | CASSQGMVGGAGTGELFF | TGCGCCAGCAGCCAAGGAATGGTCGGGGGGGCGGGCACCGGGGAGCTGTTTTTT
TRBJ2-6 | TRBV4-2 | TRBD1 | CASSSGGQGSSGANVLTF | TGTGCCAGCAGCTCCGGGGGACAGGGGAGCTCTGGGGCCAACGTCCTGACTTTC
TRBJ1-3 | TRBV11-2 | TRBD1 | CASSPTGGSGNTIYF | TGTGCCAGCAGCCCAACAGGGGGCTCTGGAAACACCATATATTTT
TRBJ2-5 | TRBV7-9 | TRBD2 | CASSLRWAGGLQETQYF | TGTGCCAGCAGCTTACGGTGGGCGGGGGGGCTTCAAGAGACCCAGTACTTC
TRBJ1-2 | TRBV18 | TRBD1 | CASSPAGQANYGYTF | TGTGCCAGCTCACCAGCGGGACAGGCTAACTATGGCTACACCTTC
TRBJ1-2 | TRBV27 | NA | CASSTGRSANYGYTF | TGTGCCAGCAGTACCGGCAGGTCAGCTAACTATGGCTACACCTTC